This passage covers 11 T cell receptor beta chains from one sample sequenced in a study of CD8+CD57+ T cells in acquired aplastic anemia. Genomic DNA templated the TCR beta VDJ and CDR3 profiling. MiXCR, run by TCRdb on the reads, gives a single entry per CDR3 protein. The sample contains about 200,000 distinct CDR3 sequences, 65% of which appear only once. By flow cytometry, patients selected for sequencing had shown an expansion of CD8+CD57+ cells. Sequenced: sorted CD4+, CD8+, or CD8+CD57+ T cells (not recorded which) from PBMCs. The origin of the receptors is a human donor with aplastic anemia.

The chain employs TRBV19 and TRBJ1-5, with 7 bases lining up with TRBD1. CDR1 LNHDA and CDR2 SQIVND come from the germline V gene (reference sequence). After removal of 6 bases from V and 5 bases from J, the junction contained 7 bases not matched to a gene. The length of the CDR3 is 14 residues. The CDR3 sequence is CASRTGSRDQPQHF. The CDR3 DNA reads TGTGCCAGTAGGACAGGGTCAAGGGATCAGCCCCAGCATTTT.

The chain employs TRBV11-3 and TRBJ1-6, with 11 bases identical to TRBD1. The ends lost 5 bases at V and 8 bases at J; junction bases unmatched: 8. The germline CDR1 and CDR2 sequences are SGHNT and YENEEA. The CDR3 is made up of 16 amino acids. CDR3 in amino acids: CASSPSWTGGDSPLHF. In nucleotides, the CDR3 is TGTGCCAGCAGCCCATCCTGGACAGGGGGCGATTCACCCCTCCACTTT.

The CDR3 loop is CASSMVQGEPNQPQHF. CDR3 DNA sequence: TGTGCCAGTAGTATGGTCCAGGGGGAACCGAATCAGCCCCAGCATTTT. The V and J genes are TRBV19 and TRBJ1-5, with 7 bases matching TRBD1. The CDR3 length is 16 residues. V shed 3 bases and J 4 bases; nucleotides not matched to a gene: 9. Germline values: CDR1 LNHDA, CDR2 SQIVND (reference sequence).

This clonotype was detected ten times or more. This chain links TRBV9 with TRBJ1-1, with D unresolved. The CDR3 totals 14 residues. CDR1 SGDLS and CDR2 YYNGEE come from the germline V gene. The V gene lost 3 bases and the J gene lost 3 bases, with 12 bases spanning the gap. DNA of the CDR3: TGTGCCAGCAGCGCCACTATAGCGGACACTGAAGCTTTCTTT. This gives the protein CASSATIADTEAFF. The full variable domain, completed using reference TRBV9 and TRBJ1-1, is DSGVTQTPKHLITATGQRVTLRCSPRSGDLSVYWYQQSLDQGLQFLIQYYNGEERAKGNILERFSAQQFPDLHSELNLSSLELGDSALYFCASSATIADTEAFFGQGTRLTVV.

This chain links TRBV7-2 with TRBJ2-5; D unresolved. V gave up 1 base and J gave up 1 base, with 13 bases separating them. This CDR3 is 16 amino acids long. Per germline, CDR1 SGHTA and CDR2 FQGNSA. CDR3 protein: CASSLVRSSSQETQYF. The DNA for the CDR3 is TGTGCCAGCAGCTTAGTTCGGTCTAGTAGCCAAGAGACCCAGTACTTC.

This clonotype was counted many times. The chain links TRBV10-2 to TRBJ2-3; 8 bases line up with TRBD1. In germline, CDR1 is WSHSY, CDR2 SAAADI. V lost 7 bases and J lost 1; bases outside the gene matches: 7. This CDR3 is 15 amino acids long. The CDR3 region has the DNA TGCGCCAGCAAGCAGGGGGCGCCGGGCACAGATACGCAGTATTTT. Translated: CASKQGAPGTDTQYF.

The chain employs TRBV20-1 and TRBJ2-5; 7 bases map to TRBD1. The V gene end was trimmed by 6 bases and the J gene end by 5 bases; junction bases not matched to a gene: 12. This CDR3 is built from 14 residues. Germline CDR1 DFQATT, CDR2 SNEGSKA (reference sequence). DNA of the CDR3: TGCAGTGCACCTCGTCCGGGACAGCTGGAGACCCAGTACTTC. Translated: CSAPRPGQLETQYF.

The rearrangement links TRBV2 to TRBJ1-6, with TRBD1 matching over 8 bases. Unmatched junction bases numbered 9, after V lost 6 bases and J lost 11 bases. In germline, CDR1 is SNHLY, CDR2 FYNNEI. The CDR3 spans 14 residues. CDR3 residues: CASSRGQGRAPLHF. CDR3 nucleotide sequence: TGTGCCAGCAGCCGCGGACAGGGACGCGCACCCCTCCACTTT.

This chain uses TRBV2 with TRBJ2-7; D is possibly TRBD1 (6 bases). This CDR3 spans 12 amino acids. The germline V gene has CDR1 SNHLY and CDR2 FYNNEI. V lost 4 bases to trimming and J lost 13 bases, with 17 bases between them. The CDR3: CASSVRQEVPYF. The DNA of the CDR3 is TGTGCCAGCAGTGTACGACAGGAAGTCCCCTACTTC.

The chain carries TRBV7-8 and TRBJ1-5; the D is unclear. Trimming shortened V by 1 base and J by 0 bases, and 10 bases separated the two germline ends. This CDR3 is built from 16 residues. Germline V gene sequence: CDR1 SGHVS, CDR2 FQNEAQ. CDR3 sequence (DNA): TGTGCCAGCAGCTTAGACTCGGGATCTAGCAATCAGCCCCAGCATTTT. Its translation: CASSLDSGSSNQPQHF. The full variable domain, rest sourced from reference TRBV7-8 and TRBJ1-5, is GAGVSQSPRYKVAKRGQDVALRCDPISGHVSLFWYQQALGQGPEFLTYFQNEAQLDKSGLPSDRFFAERPEGSVSTLKIQRTQQEDSAVYLCASSLDSGSSNQPQHFGDGTRLSIL.

V gene TRBV5-5 combines with J gene TRBJ2-7; D uncertain. Germline values: CDR1 SGHKS, CDR2 YYEKEE (reference sequence). The CDR3 extends over 14 amino acids. V lost 0 bases to trimming and J lost 3 bases, with 10 bases between them. In DNA form, the CDR3 reads TGTGCCAGCAGCTTGGATGCTGGCGTCTACGAGCAGTACTTC. Translation gives CASSLDAGVYEQYF.